This TCR beta chain appears in the sequencing data of a study of T cells after yellow fever vaccination. About the study: Libraries from low-cell-number fractions were prepared with the SMART-Seq v4 Ultra Low Input RNA kit. The study, taken as a whole, reports: The booster saw the reappearance of most primary-vaccination clones (about 95% CD4, 70% to 90% CD8). Of the clonotypes, a small share occurred in both CD4 and CD8 compartments.

Only a few counts were recorded for this clonotype. The antigen remains undetermined. Germline-derived CDR1 and CDR2 are DFQATT and SNEGSKA (reference sequence). The CDR3 extends over 14 amino acids. Trimming cost V 0 bases and J 4 bases; bases outside gene matches: 3. Making TCR cDNA involved 5'RACE template switching, which added UMIs and a universal primer site. TCRdb processed the 5' RACE reads anew with MiXCR; each CDR3 protein has one entry. Of about 550,000 distinct CDR3 sequences listed, roughly 19% are singletons. The V gene is TRBV20-1, the J gene TRBJ2-3; 8 nucleotides line up with TRBD1. The specimen comprised PBMCs, sampled 15 days after the yellow fever booster vaccination. This sequence originates from a young man who received the YFV17D yellow fever vaccine. This CDR3 reads CSARDAGGADTQYF. The CDR3 region has the DNA TGCAGTGCTAGAGATGCAGGGGGCGCAGATACGCAGTATTTT.